This TCR beta chain is from a study of blood T cell repertoires in COVID-19. Study as a whole: COVID-19 samples from acute and convalescent phases originated in the United States, Italy and Spain. T cells, B-cell-depleted T cells, or PBMCs provided the cDNA or gDNA that served as material.

As originally analysed: The assay estimated nucleated cells by amplifying reference gene primers. The repertoire was sequenced with immunoSEQ multiplex PCR; TCRdb's copy has only in-frame clones and lacks some. The DNA gave D and trimming, while V, J and clone size come from that table. The sample lists about 220,000 clones; around 84% were seen once. The germline V and J ends were trimmed by 10 bases and 5 bases, with 20 bases remaining between them. Germline lookup yields CDR1 MDHEN and CDR2 SYDVKM. The length of the CDR3 is 14 residues. Input material: peripheral blood. The receptor was derived from a man between 50 and 59 years old with active or convalescent COVID-19. The chain is built from TRBV28 and TRBJ1-1; D ambiguous. The CDR3 reads CATSVAGMRTEAFF. CDR3 DNA sequence: TGTGCCACCTCAGTTGCCGGAATGAGGACTGAAGCTTTCTTT.